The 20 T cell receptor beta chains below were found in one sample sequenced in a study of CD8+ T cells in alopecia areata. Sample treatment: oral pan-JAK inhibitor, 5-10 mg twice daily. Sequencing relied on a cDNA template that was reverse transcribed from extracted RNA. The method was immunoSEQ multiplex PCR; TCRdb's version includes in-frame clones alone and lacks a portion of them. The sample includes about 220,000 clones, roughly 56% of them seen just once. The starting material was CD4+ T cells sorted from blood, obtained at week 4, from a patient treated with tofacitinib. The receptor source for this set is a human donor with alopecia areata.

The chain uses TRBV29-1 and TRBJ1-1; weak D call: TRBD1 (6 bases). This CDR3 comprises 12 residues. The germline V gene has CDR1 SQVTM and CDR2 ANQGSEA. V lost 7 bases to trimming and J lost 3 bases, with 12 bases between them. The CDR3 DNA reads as TGCAGCGCCGCCCAGGGGTACACTGAAGCTTTCTTT. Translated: CSAAQGYTEAFF. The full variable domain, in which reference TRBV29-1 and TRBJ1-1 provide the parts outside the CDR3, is SAVISQKPSRDICQRGTSLTIQCQVDSQVTMMFWYRQQPGQSLTLIATANQGSEATYESGFVIDKFPISRPNLTFSTLTVSNMSPEDSSIYLCSAAQGYTEAFFGQGTRLTVV.

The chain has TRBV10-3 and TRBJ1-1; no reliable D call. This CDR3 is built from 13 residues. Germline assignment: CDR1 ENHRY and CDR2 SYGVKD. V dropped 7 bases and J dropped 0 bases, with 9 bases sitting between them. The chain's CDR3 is CAIMGKLNTEAFF. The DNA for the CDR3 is TGTGCCATCATGGGCAAGCTGAACACTGAAGCTTTCTTT.

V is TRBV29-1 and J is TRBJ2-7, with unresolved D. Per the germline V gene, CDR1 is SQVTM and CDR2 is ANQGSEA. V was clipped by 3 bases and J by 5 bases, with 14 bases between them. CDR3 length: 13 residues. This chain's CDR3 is CSVDGLGLDEQYF. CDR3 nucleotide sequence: TGCAGCGTTGATGGGTTGGGCTTAGACGAGCAGTACTTC.

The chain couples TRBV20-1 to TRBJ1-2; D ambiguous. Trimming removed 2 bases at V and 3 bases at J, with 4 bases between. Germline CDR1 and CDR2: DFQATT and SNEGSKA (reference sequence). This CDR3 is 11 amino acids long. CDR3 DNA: TGCAGTGCTAGATACGACTATGGCTACACCTTC. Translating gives CSARYDYGYTF.

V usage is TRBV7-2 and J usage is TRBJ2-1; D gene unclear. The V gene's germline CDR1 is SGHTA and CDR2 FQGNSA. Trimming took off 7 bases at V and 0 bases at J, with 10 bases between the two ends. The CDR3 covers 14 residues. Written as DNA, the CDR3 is TGTGCCAGCATAGGCGGTGGCTCCTACAATGAGCAGTTCTTC. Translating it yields CASIGGGSYNEQFF.

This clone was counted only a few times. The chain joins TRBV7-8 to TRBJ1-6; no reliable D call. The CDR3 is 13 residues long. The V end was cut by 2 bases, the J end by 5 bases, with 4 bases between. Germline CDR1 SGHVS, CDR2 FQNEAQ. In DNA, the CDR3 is TGTGCCAGCAGCTTACGGGATAATTCACCCCTCCACTTT. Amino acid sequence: CASSLRDNSPLHF.

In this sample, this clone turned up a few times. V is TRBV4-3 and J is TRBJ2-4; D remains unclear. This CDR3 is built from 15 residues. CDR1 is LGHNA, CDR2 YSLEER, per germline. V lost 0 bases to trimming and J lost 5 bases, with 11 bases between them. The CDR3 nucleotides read TGCGCCAGCAGCCAAGATTTAGGCTATGAAAACATTCAGTACTTC. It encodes CASSQDLGYENIQYF.

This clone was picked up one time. CDR3: CASAWGRRNSPLHF. The CDR3 DNA reads as TGTGCCTCGGCATGGGGACGCCGAAATTCACCCCTCCACTTT. The gene calls are TRBV30 and TRBJ1-6; a possible D gene is TRBD1 (5 bases). Looked up from germline, CDR1 is GTSNPN and CDR2 is SVGIG (reference sequence). The CDR3 totals 14 residues. V gave up 7 bases and J gave up 7 bases, with 17 bases separating them.

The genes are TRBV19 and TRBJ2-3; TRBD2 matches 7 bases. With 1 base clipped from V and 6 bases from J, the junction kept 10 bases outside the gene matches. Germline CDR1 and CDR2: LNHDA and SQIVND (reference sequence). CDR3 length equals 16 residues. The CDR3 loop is CASSIVEAGSHDTQYF. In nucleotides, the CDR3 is TGTGCCAGTAGTATAGTCGAAGCGGGATCTCATGATACGCAGTATTTT.

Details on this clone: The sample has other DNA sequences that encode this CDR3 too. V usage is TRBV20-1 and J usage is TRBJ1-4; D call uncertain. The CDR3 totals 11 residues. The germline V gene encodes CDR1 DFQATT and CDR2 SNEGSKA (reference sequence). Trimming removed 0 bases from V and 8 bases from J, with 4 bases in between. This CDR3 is CSAREGEKLFF. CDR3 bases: TGCAGTGCTAGAGAGGGGGAAAAACTGTTTTTT.

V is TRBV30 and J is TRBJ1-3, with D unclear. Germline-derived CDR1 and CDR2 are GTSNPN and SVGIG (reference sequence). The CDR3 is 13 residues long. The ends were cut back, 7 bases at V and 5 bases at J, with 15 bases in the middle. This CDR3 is CAYNLMFRNTIYF. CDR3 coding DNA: TGTGCCTATAACCTGATGTTCCGAAACACCATATATTTT.

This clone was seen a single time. The CDR3 sequence: CASSYKQGGMQPQHF. The CDR3 coding sequence is TGTGCCAGCAGCTACAAACAGGGTGGTATGCAGCCCCAGCATTTT. The chain joins TRBV7-2 to TRBJ1-5; D is possibly TRBD1 (6 bases). V was cut by 4 bases and J by 7 bases, with 17 bases left in between. The CDR3 loop spans 15 amino acids. Germline assignment: CDR1 SGHTA and CDR2 FQGNSA.

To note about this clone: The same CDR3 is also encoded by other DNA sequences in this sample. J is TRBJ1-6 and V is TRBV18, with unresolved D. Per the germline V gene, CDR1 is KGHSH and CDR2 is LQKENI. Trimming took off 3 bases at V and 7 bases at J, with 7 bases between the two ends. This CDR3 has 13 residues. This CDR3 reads CASSPGGNSPLHF. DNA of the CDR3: TGTGCCAGCTCACCCGGTGGGAATTCACCCCTCCACTTT.

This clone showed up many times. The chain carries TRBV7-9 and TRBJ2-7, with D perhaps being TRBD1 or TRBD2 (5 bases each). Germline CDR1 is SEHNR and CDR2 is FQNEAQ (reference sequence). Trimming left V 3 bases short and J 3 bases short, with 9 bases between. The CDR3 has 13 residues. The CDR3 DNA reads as TGTGCCAGCAGCTTGGGGGTCATCTACGAGCAGTACTTC. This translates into CASSLGVIYEQYF.

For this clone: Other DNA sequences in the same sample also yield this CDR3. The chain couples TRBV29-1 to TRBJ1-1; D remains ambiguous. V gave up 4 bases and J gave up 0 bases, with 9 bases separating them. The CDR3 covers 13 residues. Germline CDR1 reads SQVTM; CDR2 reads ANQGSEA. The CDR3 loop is CSVAGRLNTEAFF. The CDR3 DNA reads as TGCAGCGTTGCCGGCAGACTGAACACTGAAGCTTTCTTT.

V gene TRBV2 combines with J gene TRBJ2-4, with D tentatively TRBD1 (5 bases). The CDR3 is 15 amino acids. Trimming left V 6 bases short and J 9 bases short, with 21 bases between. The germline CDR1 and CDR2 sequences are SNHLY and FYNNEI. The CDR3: CASRPSVGRLGIQYF. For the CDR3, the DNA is TGTGCCAGCAGACCTTCTGTGGGGCGGTTGGGCATTCAGTACTTC.

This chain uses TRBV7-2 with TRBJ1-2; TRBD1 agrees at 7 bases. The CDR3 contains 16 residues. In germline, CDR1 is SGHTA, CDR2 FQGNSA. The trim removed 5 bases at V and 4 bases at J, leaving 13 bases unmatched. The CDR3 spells CASSAHRQGGGYGYTF. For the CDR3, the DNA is TGTGCCAGCAGCGCACACAGACAGGGAGGAGGCTATGGCTACACCTTC. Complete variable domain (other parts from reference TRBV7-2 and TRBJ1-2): GAGVSQSPSNKVTEKGKDVELRCDPISGHTALYWYRQSLGQGLEFLIYFQGNSAPDKSGLPSDRFSAERTGGSVSTLTIQRTQQEDSAVYLCASSAHRQGGGYGYTFGSGTRLTVV.

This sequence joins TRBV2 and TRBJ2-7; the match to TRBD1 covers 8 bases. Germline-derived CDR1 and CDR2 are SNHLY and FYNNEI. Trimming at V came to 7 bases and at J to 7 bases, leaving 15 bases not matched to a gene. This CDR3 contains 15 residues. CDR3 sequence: CASTRTGSPSREQYF. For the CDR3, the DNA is TGTGCCAGCACCCGGACAGGGAGCCCCTCTCGGGAGCAGTACTTC.

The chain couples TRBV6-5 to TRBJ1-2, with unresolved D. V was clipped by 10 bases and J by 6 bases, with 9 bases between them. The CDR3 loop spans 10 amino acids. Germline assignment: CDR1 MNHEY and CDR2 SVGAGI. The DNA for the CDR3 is TGTGCCACCTCGAGGGATGGCTACACCTTC. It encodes CATSRDGYTF.

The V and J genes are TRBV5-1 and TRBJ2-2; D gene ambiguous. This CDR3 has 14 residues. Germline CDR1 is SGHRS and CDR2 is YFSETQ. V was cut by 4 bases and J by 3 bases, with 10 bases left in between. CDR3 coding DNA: TGCGCCAGCAGCCCCCGTTCGGACACCGGGGAGCTGTTTTTT. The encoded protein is CASSPRSDTGELFF.